This T cell receptor (beta chain) was profiled in a study of shared clonotypes between healthy human individuals. Investigators divided CD4+ cells into CD45RA+ naive and CD45RA-negative memory subsets. Study-level findings and limits: Several donors had roughly 5% of their naive CD4 clonotypes in common. Non-shared clonotypes showed lower generation probabilities than clonotypes common to all four donors.

Genomic DNA of every subset was divided equally among multiple immunoSEQ plates. Libraries were prepared by immunoSEQ multiplex PCR; TCRdb keeps only in-frame clonotypes and omits some of them. Among over 2 million clones, roughly 92% were seen once, and the ten largest hold about 0.41%. About this clone: Its antigen is currently unknown.

The sample comprised naive CD4+ T cells from PBMCs. Subset described: CD45RA+ positively selected. The sequence derives from a man aged 18 to 29 in good health. Some clones in this sample may be carry-over from other donors' samples.

In DNA, the CDR3 is TGTGCCAGCAGGTGGGGAAGTGTGACAGATACGCAGTATTTT. Amino acids: CASRWGSVTDTQYF. The gene calls are TRBV2 and TRBJ2-3; no firm D call. With 6 bases removed from V and 3 bases from J, the gap between germline ends came to 13 bases. This CDR3 is 14 amino acids long. CDR1 is SNHLY, CDR2 FYNNEI, per germline.